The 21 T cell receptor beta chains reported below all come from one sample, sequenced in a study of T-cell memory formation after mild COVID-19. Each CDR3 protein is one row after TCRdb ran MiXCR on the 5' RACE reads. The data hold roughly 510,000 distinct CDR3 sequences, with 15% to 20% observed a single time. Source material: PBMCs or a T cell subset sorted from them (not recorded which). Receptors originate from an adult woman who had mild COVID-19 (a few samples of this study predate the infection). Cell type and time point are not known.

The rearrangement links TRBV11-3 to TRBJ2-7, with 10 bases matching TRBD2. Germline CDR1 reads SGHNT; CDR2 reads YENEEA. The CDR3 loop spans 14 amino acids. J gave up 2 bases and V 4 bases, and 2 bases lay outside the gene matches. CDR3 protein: CASSSAGGPYEQYF. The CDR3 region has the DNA TGTGCCAGCAGCTCAGCGGGAGGGCCCTACGAGCAGTACTTC.

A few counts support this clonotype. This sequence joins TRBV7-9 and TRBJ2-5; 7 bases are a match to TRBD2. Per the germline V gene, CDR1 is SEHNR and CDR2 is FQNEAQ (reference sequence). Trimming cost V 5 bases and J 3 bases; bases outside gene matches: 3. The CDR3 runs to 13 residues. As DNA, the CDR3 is TGTGCCAGCAGCGACGGACTAGAAGAGACCCAGTACTTC. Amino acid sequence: CASSDGLEETQYF.

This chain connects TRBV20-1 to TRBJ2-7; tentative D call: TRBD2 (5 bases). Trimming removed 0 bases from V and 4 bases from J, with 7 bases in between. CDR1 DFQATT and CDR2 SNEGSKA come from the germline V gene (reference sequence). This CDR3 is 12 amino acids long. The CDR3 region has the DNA TGCAGTGCTAGAGACATAGCGTACGAGCAGTACTTC. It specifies CSARDIAYEQYF.

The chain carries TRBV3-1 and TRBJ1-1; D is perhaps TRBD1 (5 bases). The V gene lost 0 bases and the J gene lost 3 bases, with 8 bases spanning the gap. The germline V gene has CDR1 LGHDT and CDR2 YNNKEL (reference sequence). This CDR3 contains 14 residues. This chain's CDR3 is CASSQEGVYTEAFF. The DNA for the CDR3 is TGTGCCAGCAGCCAAGAGGGGGTTTACACTGAAGCTTTCTTT.

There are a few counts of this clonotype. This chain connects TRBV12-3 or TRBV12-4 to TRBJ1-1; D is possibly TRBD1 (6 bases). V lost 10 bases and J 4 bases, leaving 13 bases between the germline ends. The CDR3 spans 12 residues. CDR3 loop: CATRGISTEAFF. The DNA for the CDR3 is TGTGCCACCAGGGGTATCAGCACTGAAGCTTTCTTT.

CDR3 loop: CASSLEGASSGANVLTF. The CDR3 DNA reads as TGCGCCAGCAGCTTAGAGGGGGCGAGCTCTGGGGCCAACGTCCTGACTTTC. The chain couples TRBV5-1 to TRBJ2-6; 7 nucleotides agree with TRBD1. V shed 2 bases, J shed 0 bases, and the junction held 5 bases outside the gene matches. CDR1 is SGHRS, CDR2 YFSETQ, per germline. This CDR3 has 17 amino acids.

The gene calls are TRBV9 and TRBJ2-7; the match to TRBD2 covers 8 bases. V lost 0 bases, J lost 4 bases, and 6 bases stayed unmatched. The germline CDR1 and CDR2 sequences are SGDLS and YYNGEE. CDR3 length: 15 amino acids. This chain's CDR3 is CASSVGDSGTYEQYF. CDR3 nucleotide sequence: TGTGCCAGCAGCGTAGGTGATAGCGGGACGTACGAGCAGTACTTC.

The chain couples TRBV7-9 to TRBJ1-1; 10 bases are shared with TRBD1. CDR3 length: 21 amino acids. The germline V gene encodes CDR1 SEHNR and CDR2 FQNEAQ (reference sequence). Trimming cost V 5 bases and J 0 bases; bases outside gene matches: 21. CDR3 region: CASSDSPRRQGATGMNTEAFF. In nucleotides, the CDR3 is TGTGCCAGCAGCGATTCCCCCCGCCGACAGGGGGCAACCGGAATGAACACTGAAGCTTTCTTT.

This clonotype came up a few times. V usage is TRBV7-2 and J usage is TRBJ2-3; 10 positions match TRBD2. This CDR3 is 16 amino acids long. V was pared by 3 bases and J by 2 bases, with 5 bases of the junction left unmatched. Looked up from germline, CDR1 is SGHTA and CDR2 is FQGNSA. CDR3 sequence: CASSLVSGGYTDTQYF. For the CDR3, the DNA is TGTGCCAGCAGCTTGGTTAGCGGGGGGTACACAGATACGCAGTATTTT.

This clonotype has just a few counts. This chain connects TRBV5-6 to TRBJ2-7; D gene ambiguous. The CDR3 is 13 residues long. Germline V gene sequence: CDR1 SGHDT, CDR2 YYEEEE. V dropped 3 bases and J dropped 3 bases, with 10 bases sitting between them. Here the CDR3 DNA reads TGTGCCAGCAGCTCGGATTATAGCTACGAGCAGTACTTC. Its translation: CASSSDYSYEQYF.

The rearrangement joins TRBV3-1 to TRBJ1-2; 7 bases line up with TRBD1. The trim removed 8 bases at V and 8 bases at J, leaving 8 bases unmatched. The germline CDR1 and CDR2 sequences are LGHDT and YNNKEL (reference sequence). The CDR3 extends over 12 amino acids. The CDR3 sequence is CASGYTGDGYTF. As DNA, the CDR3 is TGTGCCAGCGGCTATACAGGGGACGGCTACACCTTC.

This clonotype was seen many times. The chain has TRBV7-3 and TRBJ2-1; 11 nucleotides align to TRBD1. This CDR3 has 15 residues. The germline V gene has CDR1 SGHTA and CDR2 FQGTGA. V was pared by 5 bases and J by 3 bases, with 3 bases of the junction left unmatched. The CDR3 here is CASSPGTGGYNEQFF. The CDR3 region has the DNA TGTGCCAGCAGCCCCGGGACAGGGGGCTACAATGAGCAGTTCTTC.

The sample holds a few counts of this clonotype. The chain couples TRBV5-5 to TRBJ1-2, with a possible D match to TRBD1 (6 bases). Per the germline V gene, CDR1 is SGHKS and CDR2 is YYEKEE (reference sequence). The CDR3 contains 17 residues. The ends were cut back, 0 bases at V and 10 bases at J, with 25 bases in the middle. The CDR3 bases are TGTGCCAGCAGCTTGGGGCCCCTCCCGGGGGGCGATGGTGCCTACACCTTC. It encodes CASSLGPLPGGDGAYTF. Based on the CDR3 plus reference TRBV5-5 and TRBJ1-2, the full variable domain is DAGVTQSPTHLIKTRGQQVTLRCSPISGHKSVSWYQQVLGQGPQFIFQYYEKEERGRGNFPDRFSARQFPNYSSELNVNALLLGDSALYLCASSLGPLPGGDGAYTFGSGTRLTVV.

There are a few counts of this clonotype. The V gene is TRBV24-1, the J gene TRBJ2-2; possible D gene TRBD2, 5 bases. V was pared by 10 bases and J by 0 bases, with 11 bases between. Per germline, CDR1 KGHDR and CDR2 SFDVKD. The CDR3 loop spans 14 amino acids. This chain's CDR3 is CATAGVPNTGELFF. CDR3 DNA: TGTGCCACAGCCGGGGTACCGAACACCGGGGAGCTGTTTTTT.

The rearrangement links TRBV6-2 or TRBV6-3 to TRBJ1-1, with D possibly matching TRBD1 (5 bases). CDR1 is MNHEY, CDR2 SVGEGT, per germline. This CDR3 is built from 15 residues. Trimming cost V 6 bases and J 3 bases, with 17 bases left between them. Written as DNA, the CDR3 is TGTGCCAGCAGATGGCCGGGGGGGGTTTACACTGAAGCTTTCTTT. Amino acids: CASRWPGGVYTEAFF.

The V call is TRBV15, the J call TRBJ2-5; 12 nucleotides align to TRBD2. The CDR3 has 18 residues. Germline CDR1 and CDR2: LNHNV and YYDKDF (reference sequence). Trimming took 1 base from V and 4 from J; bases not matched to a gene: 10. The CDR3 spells CATSRVGRLAGEGETQYF. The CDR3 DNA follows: TGTGCCACCAGCAGAGTGGGTCGACTAGCGGGAGAGGGAGAGACCCAGTACTTC.

CDR3: CASSQEQLYGYTF. The CDR3 bases are TGTGCCAGCAGCCAAGAACAACTCTATGGCTACACCTTC. This chain joins TRBV3-1 and TRBJ1-2; D unclear. This CDR3 is built from 13 residues. V was pared by 0 bases and J by 4 bases, with 6 bases between. The germline CDR1 and CDR2 sequences are LGHDT and YNNKEL (reference sequence).

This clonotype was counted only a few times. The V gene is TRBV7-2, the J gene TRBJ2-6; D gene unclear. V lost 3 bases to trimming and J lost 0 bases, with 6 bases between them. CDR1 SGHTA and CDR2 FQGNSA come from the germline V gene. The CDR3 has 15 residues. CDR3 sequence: CASSFVSSGANVLTF. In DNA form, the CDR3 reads TGTGCCAGCAGCTTCGTGAGCTCTGGGGCCAACGTCCTGACTTTC.

Here the CDR3 DNA reads TGTGCCAGTAGTTCCTCATCAGGGGGTGACGAAAAACTGTTTTTT. Translation gives CASSSSSGGDEKLFF. This chain joins TRBV19 and TRBJ1-4, with 7 bases fitting TRBD1. The CDR3 is made up of 15 amino acids. The trim removed 5 bases at V and 8 bases at J, leaving 11 bases unmatched. Per germline, CDR1 LNHDA and CDR2 SQIVND (reference sequence).

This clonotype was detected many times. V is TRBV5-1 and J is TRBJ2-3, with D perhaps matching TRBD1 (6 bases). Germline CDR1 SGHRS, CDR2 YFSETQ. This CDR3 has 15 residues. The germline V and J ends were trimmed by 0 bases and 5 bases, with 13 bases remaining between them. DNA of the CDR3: TGCGCCAGCAGCTTGGCCAGGGGACGTGGAGATACGCAGTATTTT. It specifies CASSLARGRGDTQYF.

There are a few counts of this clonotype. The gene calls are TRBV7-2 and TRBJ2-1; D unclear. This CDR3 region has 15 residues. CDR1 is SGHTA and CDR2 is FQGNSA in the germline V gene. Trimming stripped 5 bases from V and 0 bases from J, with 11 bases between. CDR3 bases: TGTGCCAGCAGCGCTTTAAAGAACTCCTACAATGAGCAGTTCTTC. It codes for CASSALKNSYNEQFF.